These T cell receptor beta chains were read from a single sample in a study of Ad26.COV2.S vaccination and SARS-CoV-2 variants. The method was immunoSEQ multiplex PCR; TCRdb's version includes in-frame clones alone and lacks a portion of them. The sample consists of 400,000 to 450,000 clones, approximately 92% of them appearing once. Specimen: peripheral blood, collected in a trial of Ad26.COV2.S vaccine versus placebo. These receptors came from a person between 18 and 65 years old who received the Ad26.COV2.S COVID-19 vaccine or a placebo. Each CDR3 is given with its conserved first and last residue. D genes are given only for firm matches. The size field is filled for only some rows; it gives once, few, many or a size class.

clone_size	v_call	j_call	d_call	cdr3_nt	cdr3_aa
NA	TRBV5-4	TRBJ2-1	NA	TGTGCCAGCAGCTTGGGTCGGTGGGGCTCCTACAATGAGCAGTTCTTC	CASSLGRWGSYNEQFF
NA	TRBV30	TRBJ1-4	TRBD1	TGTGCCTGGAGCTCCCCAGGGGGCCTAGGGGAAAAACTGTTTTTT	CAWSSPGGLGEKLFF
once	TRBV6-5	TRBJ1-1	NA	TGTGCCAGCAGGGAGGAGTTCTCTGAAGCTTTCTTT	CASREEFSEAFF
NA	TRBV6-5	TRBJ1-2	NA	TGTGCCAGCAGTTACTCAGCAGGGGACCACTATGGCTACACCTTC	CASSYSAGDHYGYTF
NA	TRBV9	TRBJ2-2	NA	TGTGCCAGCAGCGCTATGGTAGAACCTCGGGGGGAGCTGTTTTTT	CASSAMVEPRGELFF
NA	TRBV7-3	TRBJ1-1	TRBD1	TGTGCCAGCAGCTCTACAGGGGTGAGCACTGAAGCTTTCTTT	CASSSTGVSTEAFF
NA	TRBV7-8	TRBJ2-2	NA	TGTGCCAGCAGCAATACTAACACCGGGGAGCTGTTTTTT	CASSNTNTGELFF
once	TRBV7-6	TRBJ2-2	TRBD2	TGTGCCGGGGGGGAGCTAGCGGGAGCTTACGCGAACACCGGGGAGCTGTTTTTT	CAGGELAGAYANTGELFF
NA	TRBV3-1/TRBV3-2	TRBJ2-1	TRBD2	TGTGCCAGCAGTCTAGCGGGGGTGTACAATGAGCAGTTCTTC	CASSLAGVYNEQFF
NA	TRBV19	TRBJ2-5	TRBD2	TGTGCCAGTAGTACGAGGACTAGCGGAGTCGTAGGGGAGACCCAGTACTTC	CASSTRTSGVVGETQYF
once	TRBV13	TRBJ2-2	NA	TGTGCCAGCAGCTTTGGTAAAAGCACCGGGGAGCTGTTTTTT	CASSFGKSTGELFF
once	TRBV5-5	TRBJ1-1	NA	TGTGCCAGCAGCTTGGGTCAGGGACTAAACACTGAAGCTTTCTTT	CASSLGQGLNTEAFF
few	TRBV2	TRBJ2-2	NA	TGTGCCAGCGGAGCAGGGGGGACGAACACCGGGGAGCTGTTTTTT	CASGAGGTNTGELFF
NA	TRBV9	TRBJ2-1	TRBD2	TGTGCCAGCAGCAGGACTAGCGGGATGTACAATGAGCAGTTCTTC	CASSRTSGMYNEQFF
few	TRBV27	TRBJ1-2	TRBD1	TGTGCCAGCAGTTTGTGGGGACAGAACCTCGGCCTCTATGGCTACACCTTC	CASSLWGQNLGLYGYTF
NA	TRBV3-1/TRBV3-2	TRBJ2-1	NA	TGTGCCAGCAGCCAAGATACGCTAGCCTACAATGAGCAGTTCTTC	CASSQDTLAYNEQFF
NA	TRBV28	TRBJ1-2	NA	TGTGCCAGCAGTTTAGCTTTCTATGGCTACACCTTC	CASSLAFYGYTF
NA	TRBV6-2/TRBV6-3	TRBJ2-1	NA	TGTGCCAGCAGTTACGGGACAAGATACAATGAGCAGTTCTTC	CASSYGTRYNEQFF
once	TRBV3-1/TRBV3-2	TRBJ2-3	NA	TGTGCCAGCAGCCTCCTAGTGACAGATACGCAGTATTTT	CASSLLVTDTQYF
NA	TRBV28	TRBJ2-7	NA	TGTGCCAGCAGTTTAACCGGGACACTTTCCTACGAGCAGTACTTC	CASSLTGTLSYEQYF
NA	TRBV5-6	TRBJ2-7	TRBD2	TGTGCCAGCAGCTCCGTGGGACTAGCGGCGTCCTACGAGCAGTACTTC	CASSSVGLAASYEQYF
NA	TRBV11-2	TRBJ2-7	TRBD1	TGTGCCAGCAGCCCACGACAGGGAGTGTCCTACGAGCAGTACTTC	CASSPRQGVSYEQYF
NA	TRBV27	TRBJ2-3	TRBD2	TGTGCCAGCAGTTTAGCCCCCCCTAGCGGGAGCACAGATACGCAGTATTTT	CASSLAPPSGSTDTQYF
NA	TRBV4-1	TRBJ1-1	NA	TGCGCCAGCAGCCAGCTGGGACGGACGACGAACACTGAAGCTTTCTTT	CASSQLGRTTNTEAFF
NA	TRBV11-2	TRBJ1-6	NA	TGTGCCAGCAGACTCAGCCTAGCCACTTCACCCCTCCACTTT	CASRLSLATSPLHF